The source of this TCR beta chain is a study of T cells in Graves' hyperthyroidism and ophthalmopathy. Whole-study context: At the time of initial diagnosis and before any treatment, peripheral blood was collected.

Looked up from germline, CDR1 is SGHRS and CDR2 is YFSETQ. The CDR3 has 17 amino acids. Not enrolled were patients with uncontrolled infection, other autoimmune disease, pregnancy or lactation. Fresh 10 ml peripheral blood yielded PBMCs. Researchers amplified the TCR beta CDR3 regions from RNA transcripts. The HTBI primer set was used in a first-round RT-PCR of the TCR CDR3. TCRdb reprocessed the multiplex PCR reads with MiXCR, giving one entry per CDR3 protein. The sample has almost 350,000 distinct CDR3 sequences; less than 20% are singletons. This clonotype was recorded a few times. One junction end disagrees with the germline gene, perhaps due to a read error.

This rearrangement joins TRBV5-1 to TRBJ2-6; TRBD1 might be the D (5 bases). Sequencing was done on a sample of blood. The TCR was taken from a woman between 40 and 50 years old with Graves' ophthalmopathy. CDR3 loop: CASSLAGSISGASVLTF. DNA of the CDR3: TGCGCCAGCAGCTTGGCGGGCTCCATCTCTGGGGCCAGCGTCCTGACTTTC.